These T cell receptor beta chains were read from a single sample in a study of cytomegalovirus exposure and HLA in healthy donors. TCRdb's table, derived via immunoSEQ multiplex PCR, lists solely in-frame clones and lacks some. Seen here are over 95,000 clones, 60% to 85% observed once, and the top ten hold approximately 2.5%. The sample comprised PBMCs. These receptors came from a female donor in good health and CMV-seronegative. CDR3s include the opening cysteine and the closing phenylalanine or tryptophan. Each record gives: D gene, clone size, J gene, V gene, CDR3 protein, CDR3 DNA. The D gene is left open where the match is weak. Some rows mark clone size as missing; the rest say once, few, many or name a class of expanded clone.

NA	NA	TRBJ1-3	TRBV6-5	CAIRWGAGNTIYF	TGTGCCATAAGATGGGGAGCTGGAAACACCATATATTTT
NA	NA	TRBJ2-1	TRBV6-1	CATRLVKGYNEQFF	TGTGCCACTAGACTAGTTAAAGGGTACAATGAGCAGTTCTTC
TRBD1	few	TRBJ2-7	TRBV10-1	CASRRTGGEQYF	TGCGCCAGCAGGAGAACAGGGGGCGAGCAGTACTTC
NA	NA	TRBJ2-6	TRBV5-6	CASSRQSVLTF	TGTGCCAGCAGTCGACAATCCGTCCTGACTTTC
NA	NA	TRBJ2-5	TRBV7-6	CASSLGLQGWQETQYF	TGTGCCAGCAGCTTAGGTTTGCAGGGGTGGCAAGAGACCCAGTACTTC
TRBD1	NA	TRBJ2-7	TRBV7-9	CASSFGDRAGEQYF	TGTGCCAGCAGCTTTGGGGACAGGGCCGGCGAGCAGTACTTC
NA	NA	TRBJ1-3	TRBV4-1	CASSPGPPVENSGNTIYF	TGCGCCAGCAGCCCAGGTCCCCCTGTAGAAAACTCTGGAAACACCATATATTTT
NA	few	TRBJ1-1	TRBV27	CASSLRNSNTEAFF	TGTGCCAGCAGTTTGCGGAATTCGAACACTGAAGCTTTCTTT
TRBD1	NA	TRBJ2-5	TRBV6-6	CASSGTAQETQYF	TGTGCCAGCAGCGGGACAGCCCAAGAGACCCAGTACTTC
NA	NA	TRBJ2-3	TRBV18	CASSLRSSTDTQYF	TGTGCCAGCTCACTGAGATCTAGCACAGATACGCAGTATTTT
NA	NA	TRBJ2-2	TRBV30	CAWSPSDRNTGELFF	TGTGCCTGGAGTCCTTCAGACAGAAACACCGGGGAGCTGTTTTTT
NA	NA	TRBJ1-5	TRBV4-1	CASSQGSQVGQPQHF	TGCGCCAGCAGCCAAGGGTCACAGGTGGGTCAGCCCCAGCATTTT
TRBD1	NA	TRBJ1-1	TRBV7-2	CASSLRQGALMNTEAFF	TGTGCCAGCAGCCTACGTCAGGGGGCGCTGATGAACACTGAAGCTTTCTTT
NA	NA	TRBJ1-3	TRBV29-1	CSVGQASGNTIYF	TGCAGCGTTGGACAGGCCTCTGGAAACACCATATATTTT
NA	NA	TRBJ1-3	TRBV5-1	CASSWWAGRGSGNTIYF	TGCGCCAGCAGCTGGTGGGCAGGACGGGGCTCTGGAAACACCATATATTTT
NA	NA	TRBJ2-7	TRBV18	CASSSNQGFYEQYF	TGTGCCAGCTCCTCAAACCAGGGGTTTTACGAGCAGTACTTC
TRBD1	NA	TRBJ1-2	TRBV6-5	CASSYTGAGQVYGYTF	TGTGCCAGCAGTTACACAGGGGCGGGACAGGTCTATGGCTACACCTTC
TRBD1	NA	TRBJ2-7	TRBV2	CASSERLGTEYEQYF	TGTGCCAGCAGTGAAAGGCTTGGGACAGAGTACGAGCAGTACTTC
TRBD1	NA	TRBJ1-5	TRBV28	CASSGQGTNQPQHF	TGTGCCAGCAGTGGACAGGGGACCAATCAGCCCCAGCATTTT
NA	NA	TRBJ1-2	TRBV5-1	CASSLSERTNYGYTF	TGCGCCAGCAGCTTAAGCGAGAGAACTAACTATGGCTACACCTTC
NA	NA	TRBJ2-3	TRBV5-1	CASTLGGGGTTDTQYF	TGCGCCAGCACCCTAGGAGGTGGGGGGACCACAGATACGCAGTATTTT
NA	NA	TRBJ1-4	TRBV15	CATSRDFPGTNEKLFF	TGTGCCACCAGCAGAGATTTCCCAGGGACTAATGAAAAACTGTTTTTT
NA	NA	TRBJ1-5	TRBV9	CASSPRGNDQPQHF	TGTGCCAGCAGCCCGAGGGGGAACGATCAGCCCCAGCATTTT
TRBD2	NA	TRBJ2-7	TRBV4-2	CASSPRTSGGLSGYEQYF	TGTGCCAGCAGTCCTCGGACTAGCGGGGGGTTGTCAGGCTACGAGCAGTACTTC
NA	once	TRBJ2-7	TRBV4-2	CASSPSLTGAYEQYF	TGTGCCAGCAGCCCCTCCCTTACGGGGGCCTACGAGCAGTACTTC
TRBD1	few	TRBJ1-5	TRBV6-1	CATRGQGEVQPQHF	TGTGCCACCAGAGGACAGGGGGAGGTTCAGCCCCAGCATTTT
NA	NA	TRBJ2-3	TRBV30	CAWSRTGTDTQYF	TGTGCCTGGAGTCGGACTGGCACAGATACGCAGTATTTT
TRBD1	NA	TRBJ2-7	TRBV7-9	CASSLTTGQGSMEQYF	TGTGCCAGCAGCCTAACGACGGGACAGGGCAGCATGGAGCAGTACTTC
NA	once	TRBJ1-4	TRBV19	CASSIWGESTNEKLFF	TGTGCCAGTAGTATATGGGGAGAGTCAACTAATGAAAAACTGTTTTTT
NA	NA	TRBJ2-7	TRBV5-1	CASSLGSGSPYEQYF	TGCGCCAGCAGCTTGGGATCGGGGTCCCCCTACGAGCAGTACTTC
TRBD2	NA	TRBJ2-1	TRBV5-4	CASSWASGGIYNEQFF	TGTGCCAGCAGCTGGGCAAGCGGGGGGATCTACAATGAGCAGTTCTTC
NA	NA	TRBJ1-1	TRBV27	CASSWSGQMTEAFF	TGTGCCAGCAGTTGGTCCGGACAGATGACTGAAGCTTTCTTT
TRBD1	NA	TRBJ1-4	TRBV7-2	CASSSRDRDRVGKLFF	TGTGCCAGCAGCTCACGGGATCGGGACAGGGTGGGAAAACTGTTTTTT
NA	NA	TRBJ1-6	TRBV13	CASSPRRDSPLHF	TGTGCCAGCAGCCCACGGAGGGATTCACCCCTCCACTTT
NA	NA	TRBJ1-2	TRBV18	CASSPPVGRRGSDGYTF	TGTGCCAGCTCACCACCGGTGGGCAGGCGGGGTTCGGATGGCTACACCTTC
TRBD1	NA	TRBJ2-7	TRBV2	CASTSDRVGVYEQYF	TGTGCCAGCACCTCGGACAGGGTAGGCGTCTACGAGCAGTACTTC
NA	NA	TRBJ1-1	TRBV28	CASPAVGGQTEAFF	TGTGCCAGCCCGGCCGTTGGGGGCCAAACTGAAGCTTTCTTT
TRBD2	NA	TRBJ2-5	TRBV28	CASLGTRQETQYF	TGTGCCAGCCTCGGGACTAGGCAAGAGACCCAGTACTTC
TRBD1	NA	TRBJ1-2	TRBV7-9	CATAGGFNGYTF	TGTGCCACCGCAGGGGGATTCAATGGCTACACCTTC
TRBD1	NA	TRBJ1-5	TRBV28	CASDPRPTGGFQPQHF	TGTGCCAGCGATCCTAGACCGACAGGGGGCTTTCAGCCCCAGCATTTT
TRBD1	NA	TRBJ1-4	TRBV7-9	CSSSPSRDRGAGEKLFF	TGTTCCAGCAGCCCGTCCCGGGACAGGGGCGCGGGTGAAAAACTGTTTTTT
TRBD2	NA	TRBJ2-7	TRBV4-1	CASSQAGGSYEQYF	TGCGCCAGCAGCCAAGCGGGGGGCTCCTACGAGCAGTACTTC
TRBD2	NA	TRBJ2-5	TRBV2	CASSRAGEETQYF	TGTGCCAGCAGTCGGGCGGGGGAAGAGACCCAGTACTTC
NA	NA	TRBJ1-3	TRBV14	CASSQTLGGNTIYF	TGTGCCAGCAGCCAAACCCTCGGGGGAAACACCATATATTTT
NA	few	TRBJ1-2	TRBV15	CATSRVQGNYGYTF	TGTGCCACCAGCAGGGTTCAGGGAAACTATGGCTACACCTTC
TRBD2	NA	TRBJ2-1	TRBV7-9	CASNHAGGGEQFF	TGTGCCAGCAACCATGCGGGGGGAGGTGAGCAGTTCTTC
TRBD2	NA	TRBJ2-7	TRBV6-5	CASSFSGSSYEQYF	TGTGCCAGCAGTTTTAGCGGGAGCTCCTACGAGCAGTACTTC
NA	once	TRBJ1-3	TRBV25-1	CASTDTLAGHTIYF	TGTGCCAGCACCGACACTTTGGCTGGCCACACCATATATTTT
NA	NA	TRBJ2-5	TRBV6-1	CASGEQEPQETQYF	TGTGCCAGCGGGGAACAGGAGCCTCAAGAGACCCAGTACTTC
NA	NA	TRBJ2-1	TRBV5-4	CASSVKTLVSYNEQFF	TGTGCCAGCAGCGTAAAGACACTCGTCTCCTACAATGAGCAGTTCTTC
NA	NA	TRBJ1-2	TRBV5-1	CASSYETGGYTF	TGCGCCAGCAGCTATGAAACCGGTGGCTACACCTTC
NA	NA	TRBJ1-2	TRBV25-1	CASSPDPNYGYTF	TGTGCCAGCAGTCCAGATCCTAACTATGGCTACACCTTC
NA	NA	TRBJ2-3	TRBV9	CASSARTASSTDTQYF	TGTGCCAGCAGCGCGAGGACAGCCTCTAGCACAGATACGCAGTATTTT
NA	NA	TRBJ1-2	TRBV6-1	CASSRENYGYTF	TGTGCCAGCAGTCGGGAGAACTATGGCTACACCTTC
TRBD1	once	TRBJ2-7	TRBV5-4	CASSEAGTGFYEQYF	TGTGCCAGCAGCGAGGCCGGGACAGGGTTCTACGAGCAGTACTTC
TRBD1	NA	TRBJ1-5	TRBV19	CASSPDRGRSNQPQHF	TGTGCCAGTAGTCCAGACAGGGGGCGAAGCAATCAGCCCCAGCATTTT
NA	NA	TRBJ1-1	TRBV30	CAWSSSGNTEAFF	TGTGCCTGGTCGTCGTCGGGGAACACTGAAGCTTTCTTT
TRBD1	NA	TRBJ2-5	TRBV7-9	CASSPGTAGRGTETQYF	TGTGCCAGCAGCCCAGGGACAGCTGGAAGGGGAACCGAGACCCAGTACTTC
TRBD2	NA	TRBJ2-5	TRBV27	CASSLAGGPGTQYF	TGTGCCAGCAGCCTAGCGGGGGGGCCAGGGACCCAGTACTTC
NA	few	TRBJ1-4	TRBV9	CASRHGTNEKLFF	TGTGCCAGCAGACACGGGACTAATGAAAAACTGTTTTTT